These T cell receptor beta chains were read from a single sample in a study of T-cell reconstitution after alpha-beta-depleted transplantation in children. TCRdb used MiXCR to reprocess the PCR reads, holding one entry per CDR3 protein. The data show fewer than 550,000 distinct CDR3 sequences, with about a sixth seen just once and under 30% held by the top ten. The sequencing here drew on PBMCs, mostly from graft donor cells, taken 360 days after TCRalphabeta/CD19-depleted stem cell transplant. These receptors were collected from a boy younger than two who had a stem cell transplant for Wiskott-Aldrich syndrome, so the T cells may come from the graft donor. Both conserved end residues are part of each CDR3. The D gene is left open where the match is weak. Only part of the rows carry a size: once, few, many, or a class if the clone is expanded.

>13|TRBJ1-1|.|few|TRBV7-2
TGTGCCAGCAGCTTACAGCGCTGGGGTGAAGCTTTCTTT
CASSLQRWGEAFF
>14|TRBJ2-7|TRBD2|.|TRBV7-2
TGTGCCAGCAGCTTACTTAGCGGGAGCGAGGAGCAGTACTTC
CASSLLSGSEEQYF
>15|TRBJ2-7|.|.|TRBV12-3/TRBV12-4
TGTGCCAGCAGTCCCCAGGGGTCCCGGGACCACGAGCAGTACTTC
CASSPQGSRDHEQYF
>17|TRBJ2-5|TRBD2|.|TRBV12-3/TRBV12-4
TGTGCCAGCAGTTTTCGGCTAGCGGGAGGGGTAGAAGAGACCCAGTACTTC
CASSFRLAGGVEETQYF
>15|TRBJ2-3|.|.|TRBV2
TGTGCCAGCAGCGCATCAGCGAGGAGCACAGATACGCAGTATTTT
CASSASARSTDTQYF
>15|TRBJ2-7|TRBD1|few|TRBV15
TGTGCCACCAGCTCGGGGGACAGGGGGGCCTACGAGCAGTACTTC
CATSSGDRGAYEQYF
>15|TRBJ2-3|.|.|TRBV5-1
TGCGCCAGCAGCTTTGTTCCAGGCACGAGGGATACGCAGTATTTT
CASSFVPGTRDTQYF
>13|TRBJ2-3|.|few|TRBV6-5
TGTGCCAGCAGTTACGGGGGAAGGAATACGCAGTATTTT
CASSYGGRNTQYF
>14|TRBJ2-7|.|.|TRBV5-6
TGTGCCAGCAGCTTGGGACTTAGAATCTACGAGCAGTACTTC
CASSLGLRIYEQYF
>18|TRBJ2-3|.|few|TRBV4-3
TGCGCCAGCAGCCAAGACCTGATTGGCGGGCCCAGCACAGATACGCAGTATTTT
CASSQDLIGGPSTDTQYF
>15|TRBJ2-7|TRBD1|.|TRBV6-1
TGTGCCAGCAGTGAAGCGGCCACAGGGGTTCACGAGCAGTACTTC
CASSEAATGVHEQYF
>15|TRBJ2-7|.|.|TRBV4-3
TGCGCCAGCAGCCAAGATGGTGGGCGGGCCTACGAGCAGTACTTC
CASSQDGGRAYEQYF
>12|TRBJ2-2|.|few|TRBV6-5
TGTGCCAGTACCTGGGACACCGGGGAGCTGTTTTTT
CASTWDTGELFF
>15|TRBJ2-7|TRBD1|few|TRBV27
TGTGCCAGCACCGATTCCGGGACAGGGAGGTCCGAGCAGTACTTC
CASTDSGTGRSEQYF
>14|TRBJ2-5|.|many|TRBV11-2
TGTGCCAGCAGCTTAGCGGGAGCCTTTGGGACCCAGTACTTC
CASSLAGAFGTQYF
>15|TRBJ2-1|.|.|TRBV6-2/TRBV6-3
TGTGCCAGCAGTTACCGGGCGGGAAGTTTCAATGAGCAGTTCTTC
CASSYRAGSFNEQFF
>17|TRBJ2-5|.|.|TRBV19
TGTGCCAGTAGTATGTTCCCGGGACAATACACTAAAGAGACCCAGTACTTC
CASSMFPGQYTKETQYF
>21|TRBJ2-2|TRBD2|few|TRBV6-2/TRBV6-3
TGTGCCAGCAGTTACCCCAGACTAGCGGGAGGGCCGGGTCGGAACACCGGGGAGCTGTTTTTT
CASSYPRLAGGPGRNTGELFF
>16|TRBJ2-2|TRBD2|few|TRBV13
TGTGCCAGCAGCTTCGAACTAGCGGGAGACACCGGGGAGCTGTTTTTT
CASSFELAGDTGELFF
>14|TRBJ2-7|.|.|TRBV7-2
TGTGCCAGCAGCTGGGCGGCCTGGGCCTACGAGCAGTACTTC
CASSWAAWAYEQYF
>16|TRBJ2-2|.|few|TRBV4-1
TGCGCCAGCAGCCACGGTGGAGGCTGGAACACCGGGGAGCTGTTTTTT
CASSHGGGWNTGELFF
>14|TRBJ2-7|TRBD2|.|TRBV18
TGTGCCAGCTCACCGGCGGGAGGGCCGGACGAGCAGTACTTC
CASSPAGGPDEQYF
>15|TRBJ2-2|.|few|TRBV20-1
TGCAGTGCTCCCGGACGGATCGCGAACACCGGGGAGCTGTTTTTT
CSAPGRIANTGELFF
>16|TRBJ1-2|.|.|TRBV7-8
TGTGCCAGCAGCATTGAACCCTCCCTAACTGTGTATGGCTACACCTTC
CASSIEPSLTVYGYTF
>18|TRBJ2-2|TRBD2|few|TRBV29-1
TGCAGCGTTGAACTTGGGAGCGGGAGGGTCCTTAGGTCCGGGGAGCTGTTTTTT
CSVELGSGRVLRSGELFF
>15|TRBJ2-1|TRBD2|many|TRBV7-9
TGTGCCAGCAGCTTGGATGGACGGGGGGGCAATGAGCAGTTCTTC
CASSLDGRGGNEQFF
>15|TRBJ2-5|.|.|TRBV20-1
TGCAGTGCTCTCCCTTGGGGGGGCAGACAAGAGACCCAGTACTTC
CSALPWGGRQETQYF
>19|TRBJ2-3|TRBD2|few|TRBV5-1
TGCGCCAGCAGCTCCGGATCCCTAGCGGGGGGTTCCGGCACAGATACGCAGTATTTT
CASSSGSLAGGSGTDTQYF
>17|TRBJ2-5|TRBD1|few|TRBV7-2
TGTGCCAGCAGCTTATATTTGGGGACAGGGGGCCTGGAGACCCAGTACTTC
CASSLYLGTGGLETQYF
>16|TRBJ2-5|TRBD1|few|TRBV14
TGTGCCAGCAGCCAAGTTGACAGGGGGTGTGAAGAGACCCAGTACTTC
CASSQVDRGCEETQYF
>14|TRBJ2-7|.|few|TRBV7-8
TGTGCCAGCAGCTTAGCGGGACGAGCCTACGAGCAGTACTTC
CASSLAGRAYEQYF
>14|TRBJ2-1|.|many|TRBV12-3/TRBV12-4
TGTGCCAGCAGTCCTTATTTCAGGGACGATGAGCAGTTCTTC
CASSPYFRDDEQFF
>15|TRBJ2-2|.|few|TRBV12-3/TRBV12-4
TGTGCCAGCAGTCCAGACATCGCGAACACCGGGGAGCTGTTTTTT
CASSPDIANTGELFF
>17|TRBJ1-5|TRBD1|.|TRBV7-9
TGTGCCAGCAGCTTAGGGGACAGGGGGTTCAGCAATCAGCCCCAGCATTTT
CASSLGDRGFSNQPQHF
>14|TRBJ2-5|.|few|TRBV2
TGTGCCAGCAGTGAAGACAGGTCCCAAGAGACCCAGTACTTC
CASSEDRSQETQYF